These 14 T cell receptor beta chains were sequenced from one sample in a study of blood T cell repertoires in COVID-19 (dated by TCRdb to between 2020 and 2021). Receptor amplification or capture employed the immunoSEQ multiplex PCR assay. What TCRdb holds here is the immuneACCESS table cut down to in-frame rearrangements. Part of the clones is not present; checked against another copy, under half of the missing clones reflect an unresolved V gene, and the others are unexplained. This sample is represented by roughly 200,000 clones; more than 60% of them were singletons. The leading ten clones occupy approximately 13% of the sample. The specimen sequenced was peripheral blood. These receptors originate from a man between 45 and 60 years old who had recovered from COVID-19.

The CDR3 reads CASSVYGLAGGFGVDEQFF. As DNA, the CDR3 is TGTGCCAGCAGCGTTTACGGGCTAGCGGGAGGTTTTGGGGTCGATGAGCAGTTCTTC. The rearrangement uses TRBV9 and TRBJ2-1; 11 bases match TRBD2. The germline CDR1 and CDR2 sequences are SGDLS and YYNGEE. The junction had 18 bases not matched to a gene; V was cut back by 2 bases and J by 8 bases. This CDR3 comprises 19 residues.

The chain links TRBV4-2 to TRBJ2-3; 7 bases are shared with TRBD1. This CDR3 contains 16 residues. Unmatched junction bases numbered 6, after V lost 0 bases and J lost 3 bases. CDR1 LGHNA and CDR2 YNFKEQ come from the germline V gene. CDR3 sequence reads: CASSQENRGITDTQYF. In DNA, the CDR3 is TGTGCCAGCAGCCAAGAAAACAGGGGAATAACAGATACGCAGTATTTT.

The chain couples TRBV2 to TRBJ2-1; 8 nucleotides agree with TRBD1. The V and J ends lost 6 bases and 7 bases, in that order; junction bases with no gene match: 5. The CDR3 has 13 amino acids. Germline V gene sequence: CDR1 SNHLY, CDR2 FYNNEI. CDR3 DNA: TGTGCCAGCAGCAGGGGGCTTAATAATGAGCAGTTCTTC. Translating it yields CASSRGLNNEQFF. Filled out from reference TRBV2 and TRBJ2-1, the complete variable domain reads EPEVTQTPSHQVTQMGQEVILRCVPISNHLYFYWYRQILGQKVEFLVSFYNNEISEKSEIFDDQFSVERPDGSNFTLKIRSTKLEDSAMYFCASSRGLNNEQFFGPGTRLTVL.

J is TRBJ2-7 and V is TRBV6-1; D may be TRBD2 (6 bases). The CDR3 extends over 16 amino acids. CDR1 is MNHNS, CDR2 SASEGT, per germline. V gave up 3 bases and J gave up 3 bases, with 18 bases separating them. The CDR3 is CASSEGISGAVYEQYF. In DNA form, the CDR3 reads TGTGCCAGCAGTGAGGGTATTAGCGGAGCGGTCTACGAGCAGTACTTC.

The CDR3 sequence is CASSLGREGTYEQYF. DNA for the CDR3: TGTGCCAGCAGCCTCGGACGGGAGGGGACCTACGAGCAGTACTTC. J is TRBJ2-7 and V is TRBV6-6; 8 positions agree with TRBD2. In germline, CDR1 is MNHNY, CDR2 SVGAGI (reference sequence). CDR3 length: 15 residues. V trimming: 6 bases; J trimming: 2 bases; junction bases outside the gene matches: 9.

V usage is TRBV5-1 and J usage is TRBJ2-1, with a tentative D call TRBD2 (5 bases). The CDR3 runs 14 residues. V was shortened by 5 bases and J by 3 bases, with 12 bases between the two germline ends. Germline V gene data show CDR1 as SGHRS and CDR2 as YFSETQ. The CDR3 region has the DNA TGCGCCAGCAGAACTAGGGATTTCTACAATGAGCAGTTCTTC. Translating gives CASRTRDFYNEQFF.

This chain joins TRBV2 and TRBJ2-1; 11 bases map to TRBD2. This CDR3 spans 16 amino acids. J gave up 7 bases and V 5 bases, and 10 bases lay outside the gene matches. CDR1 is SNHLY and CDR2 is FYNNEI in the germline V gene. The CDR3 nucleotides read TGTGCCAGCAGTCAAGTAGCGGGAGGGAGGGGAAATGAGCAGTTCTTC. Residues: CASSQVAGGRGNEQFF.

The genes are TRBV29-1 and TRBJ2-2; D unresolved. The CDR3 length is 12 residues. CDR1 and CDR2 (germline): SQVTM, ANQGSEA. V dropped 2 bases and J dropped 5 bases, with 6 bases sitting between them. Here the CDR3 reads CSVESGTGELFF. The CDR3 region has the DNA TGCAGCGTTGAATCCGGGACCGGGGAGCTGTTTTTT.

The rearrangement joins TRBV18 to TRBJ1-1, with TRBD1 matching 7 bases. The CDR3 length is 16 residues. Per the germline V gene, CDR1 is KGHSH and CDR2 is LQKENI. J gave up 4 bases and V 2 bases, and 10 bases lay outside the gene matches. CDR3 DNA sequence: TGTGCCAGCTCACCATTCACGGACAGGTTACTCACTGAAGCTTTCTTT. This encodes CASSPFTDRLLTEAFF. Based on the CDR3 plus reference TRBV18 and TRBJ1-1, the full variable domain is NAGVMQNPRHLVRRRGQEARLRCSPMKGHSHVYWYRQLPEEGLKFMVYLQKENIIDESGMPKERFSAEFPKEGPSILRIQQVVRGDSAAYFCASSPFTDRLLTEAFFGQGTRLTVV.

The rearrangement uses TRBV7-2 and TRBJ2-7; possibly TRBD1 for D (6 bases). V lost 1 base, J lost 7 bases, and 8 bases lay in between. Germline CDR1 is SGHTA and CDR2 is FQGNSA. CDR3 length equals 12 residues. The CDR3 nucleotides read TGTGCCAGCAGCTTAGGGGGGCGTGAGCAGTACTTC. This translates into CASSLGGREQYF.

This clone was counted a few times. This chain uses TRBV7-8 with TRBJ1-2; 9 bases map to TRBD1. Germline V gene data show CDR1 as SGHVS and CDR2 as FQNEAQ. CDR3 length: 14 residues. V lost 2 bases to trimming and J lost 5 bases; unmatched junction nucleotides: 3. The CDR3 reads CASSLPGQGYGYTF. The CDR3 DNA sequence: TGTGCCAGCAGCTTACCGGGACAGGGATATGGCTACACCTTC.

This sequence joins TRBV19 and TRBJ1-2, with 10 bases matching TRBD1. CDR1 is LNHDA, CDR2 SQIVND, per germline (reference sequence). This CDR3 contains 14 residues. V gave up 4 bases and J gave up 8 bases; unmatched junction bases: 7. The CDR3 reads CASSNLDRGSGYTF. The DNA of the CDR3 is TGTGCCAGTAGTAACCTGGACAGGGGGAGCGGCTACACCTTC.

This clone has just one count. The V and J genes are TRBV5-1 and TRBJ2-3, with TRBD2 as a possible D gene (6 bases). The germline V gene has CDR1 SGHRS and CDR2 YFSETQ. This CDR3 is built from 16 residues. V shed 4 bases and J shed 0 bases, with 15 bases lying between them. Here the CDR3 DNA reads TGCGCCAGCAGCCCCTGGGGCGGGGATAGCACAGATACGCAGTATTTT. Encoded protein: CASSPWGGDSTDTQYF.

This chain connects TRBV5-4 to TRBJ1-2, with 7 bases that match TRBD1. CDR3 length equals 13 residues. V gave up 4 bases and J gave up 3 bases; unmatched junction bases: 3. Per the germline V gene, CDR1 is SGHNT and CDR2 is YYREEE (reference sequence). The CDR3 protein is CASSVGTDYGYTF. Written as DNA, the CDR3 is TGTGCCAGCAGCGTCGGGACAGACTATGGCTACACCTTC.